This is a list of T cell receptor beta chains from one sample in a study of blood T cell repertoires in COVID-19. The table came from immunoSEQ multiplex PCR; TCRdb's copy has only in-frame clones and leaves some out. This sample has a few hundred thousand clones, with roughly 91% found just once. Material for sequencing was peripheral blood. The receptors shown here come from a woman aged 25 to 39 with COVID-19, enrolled during active disease. The CDR3 runs from the conserved cysteine through the conserved F or W. The D gene is left open where the match is weak. Clone size, where shown, is once, few, many, or a class for clones that have expanded.

d_call: .
v_call: TRBV5-1
clone_size: .
j_call: TRBJ2-5
cdr3_nt: TGCGCCAGCAGCTGGGACATCCAAGAGACCCAGTACTTC
cdr3_aa: CASSWDIQETQYF

d_call: .
v_call: TRBV5-1
clone_size: .
j_call: TRBJ2-3
cdr3_nt: TGCGCCAGCAGCTCCCAGGACCCGACAGCTAGCACAGATACGCAGTATTTT
cdr3_aa: CASSSQDPTASTDTQYF

d_call: TRBD1
v_call: TRBV2
clone_size: .
j_call: TRBJ1-1
cdr3_nt: TGTGCCAGCAAGGACAGGGTGAGGGACAACACTGAAGCTTTCTTT
cdr3_aa: CASKDRVRDNTEAFF

d_call: TRBD1
v_call: TRBV3-1/TRBV3-2
clone_size: .
j_call: TRBJ2-2
cdr3_nt: TGTGCCAGCAGCCACCCGTCTCGACAGGGGTCGAACACCGGGGAGCTGTTTTTT
cdr3_aa: CASSHPSRQGSNTGELFF

d_call: TRBD1
v_call: TRBV10-3
clone_size: .
j_call: TRBJ2-1
cdr3_nt: TGTGCCATCAGTGGGTCGACAGGGGGCTTTGAGCAGTTCTTC
cdr3_aa: CAISGSTGGFEQFF

d_call: TRBD2
v_call: TRBV4-3
clone_size: once
j_call: TRBJ2-2
cdr3_nt: TGCGCCAGCAGCCCCTCGTTGATAGCGGGGGGATGGGGGGAGCTGTTTTTT
cdr3_aa: CASSPSLIAGGWGELFF

d_call: TRBD1
v_call: TRBV6-2/TRBV6-3
clone_size: .
j_call: TRBJ2-3
cdr3_nt: TGTGCCAGCAGTCCCGGGACAGGGGGAGATACGCAGTATTTT
cdr3_aa: CASSPGTGGDTQYF

d_call: TRBD2
v_call: TRBV10-3
clone_size: once
j_call: TRBJ2-3
cdr3_nt: TGTGCCATCAGTGAGGCGCGGGGGGGCACAGATACGCAGTATTTT
cdr3_aa: CAISEARGGTDTQYF

d_call: .
v_call: TRBV15
clone_size: .
j_call: TRBJ1-3
cdr3_nt: TGTGCCACCAGCAGAGATCCGGGTAACACCATATATTTT
cdr3_aa: CATSRDPGNTIYF

d_call: TRBD1
v_call: TRBV9
clone_size: once
j_call: TRBJ1-1
cdr3_nt: TGTGCCAGCAGCAACGGACAGGGAATGGCTTTCTTT
cdr3_aa: CASSNGQGMAFF

d_call: .
v_call: TRBV11-2
clone_size: .
j_call: TRBJ1-2
cdr3_nt: TGTGCCAGCAGCTTGAACCGGCTGGGGGGGGAGAGGAACTATGGCTACACCTTC
cdr3_aa: CASSLNRLGGERNYGYTF

d_call: .
v_call: TRBV6-5
clone_size: .
j_call: TRBJ1-1
cdr3_nt: TGTGCCAGCGCACTCGGGGGAGGCGGGCGAACTGAAGCTTTCTTT
cdr3_aa: CASALGGGGRTEAFF

d_call: TRBD1
v_call: TRBV4-1
clone_size: .
j_call: TRBJ2-7
cdr3_nt: TGCGCCAGCAGCCTAAGGGGGACAGGAAGATCCTACGAGCAGTACTTC
cdr3_aa: CASSLRGTGRSYEQYF

d_call: .
v_call: TRBV28
clone_size: .
j_call: TRBJ1-2
cdr3_nt: TGTGCCAGCAGGGGGGCAGGCTATGGCTACACCTTC
cdr3_aa: CASRGAGYGYTF

d_call: TRBD1
v_call: TRBV2
clone_size: .
j_call: TRBJ1-4
cdr3_nt: TGTGCCAGCAGGCGGGACAGGGGGTCGGATGAAAAACTGTTTTTT
cdr3_aa: CASRRDRGSDEKLFF

d_call: .
v_call: TRBV28
clone_size: .
j_call: TRBJ1-4
cdr3_nt: TGTGCCAGCAGTTTGACAGGTTATCCTAATGAAAAACTGTTTTTT
cdr3_aa: CASSLTGYPNEKLFF

d_call: .
v_call: TRBV28
clone_size: .
j_call: TRBJ1-6
cdr3_nt: TGTGCCAGCAGTTTAATGACAGGACAGAGTTCACCCCTCCACTTT
cdr3_aa: CASSLMTGQSSPLHF

d_call: .
v_call: TRBV6-5
clone_size: once
j_call: TRBJ1-6
cdr3_nt: TGTGCCAGCAGCACCTATAATTCACCCCTCCACTTT
cdr3_aa: CASSTYNSPLHF

d_call: .
v_call: TRBV27
clone_size: .
j_call: TRBJ1-6
cdr3_nt: TGTGCCAGCAGTTACGGGGTTAATTCACCCCTCCACTTT
cdr3_aa: CASSYGVNSPLHF

d_call: TRBD1
v_call: TRBV7-8
clone_size: .
j_call: TRBJ1-6
cdr3_nt: TGTGCCAGCAGCACAAGACAGGGGGTGTTCGCTGATTCACCCCTCCACTTT
cdr3_aa: CASSTRQGVFADSPLHF

d_call: .
v_call: TRBV6-4
clone_size: .
j_call: TRBJ2-1
cdr3_nt: TGTGCCAGCATCCTACCCGGGGAGGATGAGCAGTTCTTC
cdr3_aa: CASILPGEDEQFF

d_call: .
v_call: TRBV27
clone_size: .
j_call: TRBJ1-3
cdr3_nt: TGTGCCAGCAGTGGACAGTCCCGAAACACCATATATTTT
cdr3_aa: CASSGQSRNTIYF

d_call: TRBD2
v_call: TRBV6-2/TRBV6-3
clone_size: .
j_call: TRBJ2-2
cdr3_nt: TGTGCCAGCAGTTACCCATCTAGCGGGGGCACCGGGGAGCTGTTTTTT
cdr3_aa: CASSYPSSGGTGELFF

d_call: .
v_call: TRBV3-1/TRBV3-2
clone_size: .
j_call: TRBJ1-1
cdr3_nt: TGTGCCAGCAGCCAAGTGGAGGGTGCAGTGGCTTTCTTT
cdr3_aa: CASSQVEGAVAFF

d_call: .
v_call: TRBV6-5
clone_size: .
j_call: TRBJ1-2
cdr3_nt: TGTGCCAGCAGCCACGGGGGGGATGGCTACACCTTC
cdr3_aa: CASSHGGDGYTF

d_call: TRBD2
v_call: TRBV5-1
clone_size: .
j_call: TRBJ2-5
cdr3_nt: TGCGCCAGTCAACGACTAGCGACCCAAGAGACCCAGTACTTC
cdr3_aa: CASQRLATQETQYF

d_call: .
v_call: TRBV2
clone_size: .
j_call: TRBJ1-2
cdr3_nt: TGTGCCAGCAGCGACCTTTTCAGAGGCGGCTACACCTTC
cdr3_aa: CASSDLFRGGYTF

d_call: .
v_call: TRBV6-5
clone_size: .
j_call: TRBJ2-1
cdr3_nt: TGTGCCAGCATGGTACAGACCTACAATGAGCAGTTCTTC
cdr3_aa: CASMVQTYNEQFF

d_call: .
v_call: TRBV5-8
clone_size: .
j_call: TRBJ1-4
cdr3_nt: TGTGCCAGTGCAGATTCAACTAATGAAAAACTGTTTTTT
cdr3_aa: CASADSTNEKLFF

d_call: .
v_call: TRBV4-3
clone_size: .
j_call: TRBJ1-1
cdr3_nt: TGCGCCAGCAGCCAGAATTGGGGGCATACTGAAGCTTTCTTT
cdr3_aa: CASSQNWGHTEAFF

d_call: .
v_call: TRBV28
clone_size: .
j_call: TRBJ2-1
cdr3_nt: TGTGCCAGCAGTCGTCGGCCCGAGGGATTCAATGAGCAGTTCTTC
cdr3_aa: CASSRRPEGFNEQFF

d_call: .
v_call: TRBV6-2/TRBV6-3
clone_size: once
j_call: TRBJ1-5
cdr3_nt: TGTGCCAGCAGTTACCGGGGACAAGGCAATCAGCCCCAGCATTTT
cdr3_aa: CASSYRGQGNQPQHF

d_call: TRBD2
v_call: TRBV7-6
clone_size: .
j_call: TRBJ2-7
cdr3_nt: TGTGCCAGCAGCCCAATAGCGGGGACGTTCTCCTACGAGCAGTACTTC
cdr3_aa: CASSPIAGTFSYEQYF

d_call: .
v_call: TRBV19
clone_size: .
j_call: TRBJ2-6
cdr3_nt: TGTGCCAGTAATGGTCGGGGGTACGGGGCCAACGTCCTGACTTTC
cdr3_aa: CASNGRGYGANVLTF

d_call: .
v_call: TRBV2
clone_size: .
j_call: TRBJ2-2
cdr3_nt: TGTGCCAGCAGTGCCCAGGGGATTATGGGGGAGCTGTTTTTT
cdr3_aa: CASSAQGIMGELFF

d_call: .
v_call: TRBV11-3
clone_size: .
j_call: TRBJ1-6
cdr3_nt: TGTGCCAGCAGCTTAGCTAGAAGCTCCTATAATTCACCCCTCCACTTT
cdr3_aa: CASSLARSSYNSPLHF

d_call: .
v_call: TRBV7-8
clone_size: .
j_call: TRBJ2-7
cdr3_nt: TGTGCCAGCAGCTTAGTTGGCCGGGACGGCGCGGGGGAGCAGTACTTC
cdr3_aa: CASSLVGRDGAGEQYF

d_call: TRBD1
v_call: TRBV7-2
clone_size: once
j_call: TRBJ1-6
cdr3_nt: TGTGCCAGCAGCACCCAGGGGGCTCCCAATAATTCACCCCTCCACTTT
cdr3_aa: CASSTQGAPNNSPLHF

d_call: TRBD1
v_call: TRBV14
clone_size: .
j_call: TRBJ1-2
cdr3_nt: TGTGCCAGCAGCCAACGGACAGGGGGACTCTATGGCTACACCTTC
cdr3_aa: CASSQRTGGLYGYTF

d_call: TRBD1
v_call: TRBV5-4
clone_size: .
j_call: TRBJ2-5
cdr3_nt: TGTGCCAGCAGCCAAGGACAGGGGAAGAAGACCCAGTACTTC
cdr3_aa: CASSQGQGKKTQYF

d_call: TRBD1
v_call: TRBV29-1
clone_size: .
j_call: TRBJ1-2
cdr3_nt: TGCAGCGTTCCACAGGGGGCGGGCTATGGCTACACCTTC
cdr3_aa: CSVPQGAGYGYTF